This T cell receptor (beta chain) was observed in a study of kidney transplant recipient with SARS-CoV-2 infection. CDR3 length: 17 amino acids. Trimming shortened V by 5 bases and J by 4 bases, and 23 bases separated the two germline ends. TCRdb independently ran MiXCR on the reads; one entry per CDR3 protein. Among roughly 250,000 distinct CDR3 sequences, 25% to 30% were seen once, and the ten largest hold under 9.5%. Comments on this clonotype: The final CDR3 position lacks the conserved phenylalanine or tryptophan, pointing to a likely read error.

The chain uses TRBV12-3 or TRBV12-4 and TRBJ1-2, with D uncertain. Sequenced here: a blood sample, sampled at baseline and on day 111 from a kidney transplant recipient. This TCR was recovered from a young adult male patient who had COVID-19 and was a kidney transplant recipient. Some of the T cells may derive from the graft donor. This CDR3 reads CASSSTSSFRKTYGYTL. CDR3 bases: TGTGCCAGCAGTAGTACGTCCAGCTTCCGAAAGACCTATGGCTACACCCTC.